The 3 T cell receptor beta chains presented below share a single source sample, sequenced in a study of cytomegalovirus exposure and HLA in healthy donors. Researchers ran the PCR with 60 Vbeta and 13 Jbeta primers. Some clones are missing from TCRdb's copy, which holds only in-frame ones; the method was immunoSEQ multiplex PCR. The table has about 100,000 clones, roughly four fifths seen once. The source material was PBMCs. The source of these receptors is an older woman in good health and CMV-seropositive.

In this sample, this clone turned up a few times. The rearrangement uses TRBV6-1 and TRBJ1-5; D unclear. Trimming took 3 bases from V and 0 from J, leaving 6 bases between them. The V gene's germline CDR1 is MNHNS and CDR2 SASEGT. The CDR3 has 14 amino acids. The CDR3 sequence: CASSERDSNQPQHF. CDR3 coding DNA: TGTGCCAGCAGTGAGAGGGATAGCAATCAGCCCCAGCATTTT.

The rearrangement uses TRBV28 and TRBJ1-1, with 8 bases aligning to TRBD1. The CDR3 totals 15 residues. CDR1 and CDR2 (germline): MDHEN, SYDVKM. V lost 6 bases, J lost 1 base, and 7 bases stayed unmatched. This CDR3 is CASSQNRGSNTEAFF. The CDR3 region has the DNA TGTGCCAGCAGCCAAAACAGGGGGTCGAACACTGAAGCTTTCTTT.

The rearrangement links TRBV30 to TRBJ2-1; 8 bases align to TRBD2. V trimming: 2 bases; J trimming: 10 bases; junction bases outside the gene matches: 7. Germline CDR1 and CDR2: GTSNPN and SVGIG (reference sequence). CDR3 length: 13 amino acids. The CDR3 reads CAWSSLAGGEQFF. The CDR3 DNA reads TGTGCCTGGAGTTCCCTAGCGGGCGGGGAGCAGTTCTTC.